The 20 T cell receptor beta chains given below trace back to one sample, sequenced in a study of blood T cell repertoires in COVID-19. Produced via immunoSEQ multiplex PCR; TCRdb's table is partial and in-frame only. The sample shows some 240,000 clones, 65% to 85% of them seen only once. Sequenced input: peripheral blood. The receptor set was obtained from a woman aged 40 to 55 who had recovered from COVID-19.

The chain links TRBV27 to TRBJ1-4; D remains ambiguous. V dropped 2 bases and J dropped 8 bases, with 12 bases sitting between them. The length of the CDR3 is 14 residues. CDR1 is MNHEY and CDR2 is SMNVEV in the germline V gene (reference sequence). The CDR3 protein is CASSLKRYGEKLFF. Here the CDR3 DNA reads TGTGCCAGCAGTTTAAAGAGGTACGGGGAAAAACTGTTTTTT.

The chain uses TRBV5-6 and TRBJ2-5; 9 bases match TRBD1. CDR1 is SGHDT, CDR2 YYEEEE, per germline. The CDR3 sequence is 14 residues long. The J segment lost 3 bases and the V segment lost 0 bases, leaving 0 bases of the junction unmatched. As DNA, the CDR3 is TGTGCCAGCAGCTTGGGACAGGGGGAAGAGACCCAGTACTTC. Its protein is CASSLGQGEETQYF.

The chain is built from TRBV18 and TRBJ1-6; 9 nucleotides line up with TRBD1. After removal of 0 bases from V and 9 bases from J, the junction contained 6 bases not matched to a gene. Germline V gene data show CDR1 as KGHSH and CDR2 as LQKENI. This CDR3 comprises 16 residues. For the CDR3, the DNA is TGTGCCAGCTCACCACCGGGACAGGGTAACCCTTCACCCCTCCACTTT. Protein: CASSPPGQGNPSPLHF.

This sequence joins TRBV19 and TRBJ1-2; TRBD1 might be the D (6 bases). The CDR3 sequence is 14 residues long. Germline CDR1 LNHDA, CDR2 SQIVND (reference sequence). V lost 3 bases to trimming and J lost 7 bases, with 15 bases between them. The DNA of the CDR3 is TGTGCCAGTAGTATTCTTTCGGACAGTCGTGGCTACACCTTC. The encoded protein is CASSILSDSRGYTF.

This chain connects TRBV11-3 to TRBJ1-2; D ambiguous. The length of the CDR3 is 13 residues. V shed 4 bases and J shed 6 bases, with 12 bases lying between them. Looked up from germline, CDR1 is SGHNT and CDR2 is YENEEA. The CDR3 is CASSSLSGDGYTF. Here the CDR3 DNA reads TGTGCCAGCAGCTCTCTTTCGGGAGATGGCTACACCTTC. The whole variable domain, remainder taken from reference TRBV11-3 and TRBJ1-2, is EAGVVQSPRYKIIEKKQPVAFWCNPISGHNTLYWYLQNLGQGPELLIRYENEEAVDDSQLPKDRFSAERLKGVDSTLKIQPAELGDSAVYLCASSSLSGDGYTFGSGTRLTVV.

The genes are TRBV28 and TRBJ2-5, with D perhaps matching TRBD2 (6 bases). The ends were cut back, 8 bases at V and 3 bases at J, with 16 bases in the middle. CDR1 is MDHEN, CDR2 SYDVKM, per germline. The CDR3 runs to 14 residues. CDR3 in DNA: TGTGCCAGCGGCCTTGCACGGGAGAAAGAGACCCAGTACTTC. Translation gives CASGLAREKETQYF.

The chain joins TRBV18 to TRBJ2-7; D may be TRBD1 (5 bases). The germline gives CDR1 KGHSH, CDR2 LQKENI. The V gene lost 2 bases and the J gene lost 6 bases, with 17 bases spanning the gap. This CDR3 contains 15 residues. The CDR3 bases are TGTGCCAGCTCACCAAGTGATAGGGGCGGCGGCGAGCAGTACTTC. This encodes CASSPSDRGGGEQYF.

The rearrangement links TRBV6-6 to TRBJ2-7; 7 bases map to TRBD1. Germline CDR1 is MNHNY and CDR2 is SVGAGI (reference sequence). After removal of 6 bases from V and 4 bases from J, the junction contained 9 bases not matched to a gene. The CDR3 is 14 residues long. The CDR3: CASRPYRGLYEQYF. CDR3 coding DNA: TGTGCCAGCAGGCCTTACAGGGGCCTATACGAGCAGTACTTC.

The J gene is TRBJ2-2, the V gene TRBV28; possible D gene TRBD1, 6 bases. CDR1 is MDHEN, CDR2 SYDVKM, per germline. V was shortened by 5 bases and J by 2 bases, with 12 bases between the two germline ends. CDR3 length: 15 amino acids. This chain's CDR3 is CASSTRGQNTGELFF. The DNA for the CDR3 is TGTGCCAGCAGTACAAGGGGACAAAACACCGGGGAGCTGTTTTTT.

V gene TRBV19 combines with J gene TRBJ1-2; a possible D gene is TRBD1 (6 bases). The CDR3 has 14 residues. V lost 5 bases, J lost 5 bases, and 15 bases lay in between. The germline gives CDR1 LNHDA, CDR2 SQIVND (reference sequence). The CDR3 protein is CASSGAWGPYGYTF. The CDR3 DNA reads as TGTGCCAGTAGTGGGGCCTGGGGGCCTTATGGCTACACCTTC.

The V and J genes are TRBV27 and TRBJ1-3; a possible D gene is TRBD1 (6 bases). The CDR3 runs 15 residues. Germline V CDR1 and CDR2: MNHEY, SMNVEV (reference sequence). With 6 bases removed from V and 0 bases from J, the gap between germline ends came to 12 bases. The CDR3 DNA reads TGTGCCAGCAGATCCGGGACAAACTCTGGAAACACCATATATTTT. Residues: CASRSGTNSGNTIYF.

The chain couples TRBV24-1 to TRBJ2-5, with TRBD2 identical over 15 bases. Germline V gives CDR1 KGHDR, CDR2 SFDVKD. This CDR3 is 16 amino acids long. The junction had 7 bases not matched to a gene; V was cut back by 7 bases and J by 5 bases. CDR3 loop: CATSGTSGGPEETQYF. The CDR3 DNA reads TGTGCCACCAGCGGGACTAGCGGGGGGCCCGAGGAGACCCAGTACTTC.

The gene calls are TRBV6-2 or TRBV6-3 and TRBJ1-2; TRBD1 is a possible D gene (5 bases). The germline CDR1 and CDR2 sequences are MNHEY and SVGEGT. The V end was cut by 6 bases, the J end by 7 bases, with 18 bases between. The CDR3 length is 14 residues. For the CDR3, the DNA is TGTGCCAGCAGCCCCCGGGGGGACGGAACTGGCTACACCTTC. Its translation is CASSPRGDGTGYTF.

In nucleotides, the CDR3 is TGTGCCAGCTCACCTTTACAGAGAAATAATTCACCCCTCCACTTT. Protein product: CASSPLQRNNSPLHF. The chain recombines TRBV18 with TRBJ1-6; D unresolved. This CDR3 is built from 15 residues. V was clipped by 3 bases and J by 5 bases, with 11 bases between them. The germline CDR1 and CDR2 sequences are KGHSH and LQKENI.

V is TRBV18 and J is TRBJ1-3; D gene ambiguous. The CDR3 has 15 amino acids. CDR1 is KGHSH, CDR2 LQKENI, per germline. Trimming took 2 bases from V and 2 from J, leaving 10 bases between them. The CDR3 coding sequence is TGTGCCAGCTCACCAGACGGCAGCGCTGGAAACACCATATATTTT. This encodes CASSPDGSAGNTIYF.

This clone was found once. Distinct nucleotide sequences in the sample also encode this CDR3. The V gene is TRBV18, the J gene TRBJ2-7; TRBD1 aligns across 7 bases. This CDR3 is built from 13 residues. J gave up 2 bases and V 6 bases, and 4 bases lay outside the gene matches. Germline CDR1 reads KGHSH; CDR2 reads LQKENI. CDR3 in DNA: TGTGCCAGCTCCCGGGACAGAACCTACGAGCAGTACTTC. Protein product: CASSRDRTYEQYF.

V usage is TRBV4-1 and J usage is TRBJ1-1, with D possibly TRBD1 on 5 matching bases. Trimming stripped 0 bases from V and 11 bases from J, with 22 bases between. CDR3 length: 16 amino acids. Germline values: CDR1 MGHRA, CDR2 YSYEKL. In nucleotides, the CDR3 is TGCGCCAGCAGCCAAGATGTGTCAGGGAGGGTGAAAGGGGCTTTCTTT. It is translated as CASSQDVSGRVKGAFF.

This chain links TRBV5-1 with TRBJ2-2, with D possibly TRBD2 on 5 matching bases. The CDR3 sequence is 17 residues long. From germline, CDR1 is SGHRS and CDR2 YFSETQ. V lost 0 bases and J 1 base, leaving 13 bases between the germline ends. In nucleotides, the CDR3 is TGCGCCAGCAGCTTGGGGCGGACTTCGCTGAACACCGGGGAGCTGTTTTTT. It yields the protein CASSLGRTSLNTGELFF.

The chain joins TRBV4-1 to TRBJ2-7; D perhaps matches TRBD1 (5 bases). The V and J ends lost 4 bases and 2 bases respectively, with 15 bases between them. Germline lookup yields CDR1 MGHRA and CDR2 YSYEKL. The CDR3 length is 15 residues. The CDR3 DNA reads as TGCGCCAGCAGCCTTCTTCTTCAGGGCACCTACGAGCAGTACTTC. This gives the protein CASSLLLQGTYEQYF.

J is TRBJ1-4 and V is TRBV7-9, with D possibly TRBD1 on 5 matching bases. CDR1 is SEHNR, CDR2 FQNEAQ, per germline (reference sequence). V lost 7 bases and J lost 4, with 16 bases in between. This CDR3 comprises 15 residues. The CDR3 DNA sequence: TGTGCCAGCACCCCCGGCGGGGCCGTTAATGAAAAACTGTTTTTT. Protein sequence: CASTPGGAVNEKLFF.